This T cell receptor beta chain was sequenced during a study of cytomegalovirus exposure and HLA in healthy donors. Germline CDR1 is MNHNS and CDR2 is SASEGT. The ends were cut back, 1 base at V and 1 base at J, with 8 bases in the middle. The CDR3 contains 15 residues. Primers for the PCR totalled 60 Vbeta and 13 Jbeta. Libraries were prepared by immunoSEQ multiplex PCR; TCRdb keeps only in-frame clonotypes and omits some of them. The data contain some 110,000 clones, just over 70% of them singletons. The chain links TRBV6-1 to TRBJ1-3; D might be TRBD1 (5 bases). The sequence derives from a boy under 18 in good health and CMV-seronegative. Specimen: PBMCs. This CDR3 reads CASSEGDWSGNTIYF. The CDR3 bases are TGTGCCAGCAGTGAAGGGGACTGGTCTGGAAACACCATATATTTT.